This TCR beta chain emerged from a study of blood T cells in healthy people across ages. Overall study findings and caveats: Observed TCR beta diversity showed a strong correlation with the percentage of naive T cells as measured by flow cytometry. The authors considered diversity estimates from one million T cells to be underestimates.

Then a second PCR, running roughly 7 to 11 cycles, was carried out with a sample-barcoded 5' primer and a J-beta primer mix. Every sample gave at least 3 million paired-end reads containing CDR3. TCRdb re-derived calls from the 5' RACE reads in MiXCR, one entry per CDR3 protein. The sample holds 1,500,000 or so distinct CDR3 sequences, around 55% seen once. As to this clonotype: Its target is not known.

V was pared by 3 bases and J by 3 bases, with 10 bases of the junction left unmatched. Germline loops: CDR1 DFQATT, CDR2 SNEGSKA (reference sequence). The CDR3 has 16 residues. Healthy individuals of Caucasian origin from Russia, aged roughly 6 to 90, served as donors. The clonotype was recovered from a young man in good health. This sequence joins TRBV20-1 and TRBJ2-5; 10 bases fit TRBD2. Sequences were obtained from blood. CDR3 DNA: TGCAGTGCTAGTGGACTAGCGGAAAACACTAAAGAGACCCAGTACTTC. Protein product: CSASGLAENTKETQYF.